This T cell receptor (beta chain) was documented in a study of Graves' ophthalmopathy and Graves' hyperthyroidism. Scientists amplified the TCR beta CDR3 regions from RNA transcripts. HTBI primers served in a first-round RT-PCR, which a second-round multiplex PCR followed. TCRdb independently ran MiXCR on the multiplex PCR reads; one entry per CDR3 protein. In the table there are a few hundred thousand distinct CDR3 sequences, just over 15% of which are singletons. This clonotype was seen at least ten times. V lost 6 bases and J lost 6; bases outside the gene matches: 11. This CDR3 has 14 amino acids.

V and J are TRBV12-3 or TRBV12-4 and TRBJ2-7; 7 bases line up with TRBD1. The sequenced sample was peripheral blood. This receptor was obtained from a woman younger than 30 with stable Graves' hyperthyroidism. The CDR3 is CASSRQGLGFEQYF. The CDR3 coding sequence is TGTGCCAGCAGCAGACAGGGTCTTGGGTTCGAGCAGTACTTC.